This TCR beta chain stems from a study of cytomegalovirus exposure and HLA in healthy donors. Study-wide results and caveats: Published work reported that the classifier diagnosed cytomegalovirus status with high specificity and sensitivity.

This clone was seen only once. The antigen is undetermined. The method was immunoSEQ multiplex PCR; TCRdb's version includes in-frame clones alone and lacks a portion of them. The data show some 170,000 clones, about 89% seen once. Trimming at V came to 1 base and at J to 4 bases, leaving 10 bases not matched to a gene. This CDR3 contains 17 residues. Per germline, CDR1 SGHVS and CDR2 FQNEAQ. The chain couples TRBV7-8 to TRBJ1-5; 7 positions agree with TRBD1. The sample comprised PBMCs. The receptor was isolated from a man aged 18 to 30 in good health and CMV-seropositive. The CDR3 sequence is CASSLVGQRGPNQPQHF. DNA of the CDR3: TGTGCCAGCAGCTTAGTTGGACAGAGGGGGCCTAATCAGCCCCAGCATTTT.